This entry is about one TCR beta chain. TCRdb's copy holds only in-frame clones and misses some; the assay was immunoSEQ multiplex PCR. The sample holds approximately 50,000 clones, over 90% seen once. Trimming took 2 bases from V and 1 from J, leaving 12 bases between them. CDR3 length equals 15 residues. The V gene's germline CDR1 is SGHRS and CDR2 YFSETQ. The data were taken from a study of T cell changes during pregnancy in multiple sclerosis. The chain links TRBV5-1 to TRBJ1-1; no firm D call. The receptor was isolated from a female donor in good health, enrolled as a control in a pregnancy study. The sequencing used CD4+ T cells from peripheral blood mononuclear cells, collected after pregnancy. The CDR3 here is CASSLSAIRNTEAFF. The CDR3 coding sequence is TGCGCCAGCAGCTTAAGTGCCATTAGGAACACTGAAGCTTTCTTT.